These T cell receptor beta chains were read from a single sample in a study of blood T cells in healthy people across ages. TCRdb recomputed calls from the 5' RACE reads with MiXCR, one row per CDR3 protein. The table shows hundreds of thousands of distinct CDR3 sequences, with more than 50% occurring only once. Material for sequencing was blood. All receptors come from a man in his forties or fifties in good health. Both conserved end residues are part of each CDR3. A D gene is named only where the DNA matches it firmly. Not all rows give a size; the values are once, few, many and, for expanded clones, a class.

j_call: TRBJ1-5; v_call: TRBV4-3; clone_size: NA; cdr3_length: 13; d_call: NA; cdr3_aa: CASSQRTGSTQHF; cdr3_nt: TGCGCCAGCAGCCAGCGTACAGGGTCCACCCAGCATTTT
j_call: TRBJ2-6; v_call: TRBV28; clone_size: NA; cdr3_length: 16; d_call: NA; cdr3_aa: CASSLPQATGANVLTF; cdr3_nt: TGTGCCAGCAGTTTACCCCAGGCCACTGGGGCCAACGTCCTGACTTTC
j_call: TRBJ1-5; v_call: TRBV7-9; clone_size: NA; cdr3_length: 16; d_call: TRBD1; cdr3_aa: CANSPSLTGVNQPQHF; cdr3_nt: TGTGCCAACAGCCCCAGCCTGACAGGGGTTAATCAGCCCCAGCATTTT
j_call: TRBJ2-3; v_call: TRBV20-1; clone_size: few; cdr3_length: 20; d_call: TRBD2; cdr3_aa: CSARDFMGLANAESTDTQYF; cdr3_nt: TGCAGTGCTAGAGATTTTATGGGACTAGCAAACGCTGAGAGCACAGATACGCAGTATTTT
j_call: TRBJ2-5; v_call: TRBV7-9; clone_size: few; cdr3_length: 18; d_call: TRBD2; cdr3_aa: CASSFIALVAGAQETQYF; cdr3_nt: TGTGCCAGCAGCTTTATAGCCCTCGTAGCGGGGGCACAAGAGACCCAGTACTTC
j_call: TRBJ2-2; v_call: TRBV20-1; clone_size: NA; cdr3_length: 14; d_call: NA; cdr3_aa: CSARERGASGELFF; cdr3_nt: TGCAGTGCTAGAGAGAGGGGGGCGTCCGGGGAGCTGTTTTTT
j_call: TRBJ2-1; v_call: TRBV11-2; clone_size: NA; cdr3_length: 22; d_call: TRBD1; cdr3_aa: CASSLEFPTGTVAPSSYNEQFF; cdr3_nt: TGTGCCAGCAGCTTAGAATTCCCTACCGGGACAGTAGCACCGAGCTCCTACAATGAGCAGTTCTTC
j_call: TRBJ2-3; v_call: TRBV7-3; clone_size: few; cdr3_length: 16; d_call: NA; cdr3_aa: CASRRRETESTDTQYF; cdr3_nt: TGTGCCAGCAGACGGAGGGAAACAGAAAGCACAGATACGCAGTATTTT
j_call: TRBJ1-5; v_call: TRBV30; clone_size: few; cdr3_length: 15; d_call: NA; cdr3_aa: CAWTAGGFSNQPQHF; cdr3_nt: TGTGCCTGGACAGCGGGGGGGTTTAGCAATCAGCCCCAGCATTTT
j_call: TRBJ2-7; v_call: TRBV4-2; clone_size: few; cdr3_length: 14; d_call: NA; cdr3_aa: CASSQAGGTGEQYF; cdr3_nt: TGTGCCAGCAGCCAAGCAGGGGGGACGGGGGAGCAGTACTTC
j_call: TRBJ2-5; v_call: TRBV4-2; clone_size: NA; cdr3_length: 14; d_call: NA; cdr3_aa: CASSPPTGQETQYF; cdr3_nt: TGTGCCAGCAGCCCGCCGACAGGACAAGAGACCCAGTACTTC
j_call: TRBJ2-5; v_call: TRBV4-2; clone_size: NA; cdr3_length: 14; d_call: NA; cdr3_aa: CASSQAGNQETQYF; cdr3_nt: TGTGCCAGCAGCCAAGCCGGAAACCAAGAGACCCAGTACTTC
j_call: TRBJ1-1; v_call: TRBV12-3/TRBV12-4; clone_size: medium-sized; cdr3_length: 13; d_call: NA; cdr3_aa: CASSIQDYTEAFF; cdr3_nt: TGTGCCAGCAGCATACAGGATTACACTGAAGCTTTCTTT
j_call: TRBJ2-3; v_call: TRBV21-1; clone_size: few; cdr3_length: 17; d_call: NA; cdr3_aa: CASSQHGRGHGTDTQYF; cdr3_nt: TGTGCCAGCAGCCAACACGGCAGGGGGCATGGCACAGATACGCAGTATTTT
j_call: TRBJ2-1; v_call: TRBV29-1; clone_size: NA; cdr3_length: 13; d_call: NA; cdr3_aa: CSAGETSWNEQFF; cdr3_nt: TGCAGCGCTGGGGAGACCTCTTGGAATGAGCAGTTCTTC
j_call: TRBJ2-3; v_call: TRBV7-2; clone_size: NA; cdr3_length: 17; d_call: TRBD1; cdr3_aa: CTSSFPGQGASTDTQYF; cdr3_nt: TGTACCAGCAGCTTTCCGGGACAGGGAGCTAGCACAGATACGCAGTATTTT
j_call: TRBJ1-6; v_call: TRBV7-9; clone_size: few; cdr3_length: 17; d_call: NA; cdr3_aa: CASSTHDLEGANSPLHF; cdr3_nt: TGTGCCAGCAGCACACACGACCTTGAGGGAGCCAATTCACCCCTCCACTTT
j_call: TRBJ1-5; v_call: TRBV27; clone_size: NA; cdr3_length: 14; d_call: NA; cdr3_aa: CASSPRGGSRPQHF; cdr3_nt: TGTGCCAGCAGTCCCCGAGGGGGATCGCGACCCCAGCATTTT
j_call: TRBJ2-5; v_call: TRBV29-1; clone_size: NA; cdr3_length: 14; d_call: NA; cdr3_aa: CSVYFATAQETQYF; cdr3_nt: TGCAGCGTCTATTTCGCGACAGCTCAAGAGACCCAGTACTTC
j_call: TRBJ2-1; v_call: TRBV6-1; clone_size: NA; cdr3_length: 17; d_call: TRBD1; cdr3_aa: CASSAPPGQGVGNEQFF; cdr3_nt: TGTGCCAGCAGTGCGCCTCCGGGACAGGGGGTGGGAAATGAGCAGTTCTTC